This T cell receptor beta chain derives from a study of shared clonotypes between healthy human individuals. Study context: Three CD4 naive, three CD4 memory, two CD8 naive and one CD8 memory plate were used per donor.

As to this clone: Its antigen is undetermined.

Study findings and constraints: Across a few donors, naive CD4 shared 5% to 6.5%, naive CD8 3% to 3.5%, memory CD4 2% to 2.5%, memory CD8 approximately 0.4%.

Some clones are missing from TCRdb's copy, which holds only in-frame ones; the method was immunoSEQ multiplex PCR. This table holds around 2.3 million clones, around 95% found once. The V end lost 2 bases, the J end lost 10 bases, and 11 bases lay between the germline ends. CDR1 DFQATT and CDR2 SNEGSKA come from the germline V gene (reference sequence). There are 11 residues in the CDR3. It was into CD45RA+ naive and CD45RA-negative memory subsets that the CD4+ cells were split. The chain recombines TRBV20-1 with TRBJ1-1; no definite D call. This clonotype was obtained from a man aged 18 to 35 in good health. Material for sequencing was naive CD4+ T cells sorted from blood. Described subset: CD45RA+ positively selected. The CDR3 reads CSARQTKGAFF. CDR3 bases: TGCAGTGCTAGACAAACCAAGGGAGCTTTCTTT.